This T cell receptor beta chain derives from a study of shared clonotypes between healthy human individuals. Overall study results and limits: Limited genetic and exposure-history diversity came from having few donors.

This clone has only one observation. The antigen remains unidentified. Germline lookup yields CDR1 LGHNA and CDR2 YNFKEQ. The CDR3 totals 15 residues. The germline V and J ends were trimmed by 1 base and 0 bases, with 9 bases remaining between them. The assay used deep level. Each cell subset's genomic DNA was divided evenly among several immunoSEQ plates. Using immunoSEQ multiplex PCR, the repertoire was profiled, and TCRdb retains in-frame clones only, with some absent. This table holds about 460,000 clones, around 77% found once. All the donors were Caucasian adults who lived in Nashville, Tennessee.

This TCR was sampled from a woman aged 40 to 50 in good health. Some clones in this sample may be carry-over from other donors' samples. The sequenced material came from PBMCs. This chain uses TRBV4-2 with TRBJ1-1, with D hard to call. The CDR3 reads CASSQAPVMNTEAFF. Here the CDR3 DNA reads TGTGCCAGCAGCCAAGCCCCCGTCATGAACACTGAAGCTTTCTTT.